One sample yielded the 8 T cell receptor beta chains listed below, sequenced in a study of cytomegalovirus exposure and HLA in healthy donors. The PCR contained 60 Vbeta and 13 Jbeta primers. Here immunoSEQ multiplex PCR was the method, and the copy in TCRdb shows in-frame clones only, minus some. Of 150,000 to 200,000 clones listed, approximately 12% are singletons. The sequenced sample was PBMCs. These TCRs come from a middle-aged man in good health and CMV-seropositive.

V usage is TRBV15 and J usage is TRBJ2-7; 11 bases align to TRBD2. The CDR3 length is 16 residues. The germline V gene encodes CDR1 LNHNV and CDR2 YYDKDF (reference sequence). The J segment lost 1 base and the V segment lost 2 bases, leaving 4 bases of the junction unmatched. The CDR3 nucleotides are TGTGCCACCAGCAGATTGACTAGCGGGGCTTCCTACGAGCAGTACTTC. Its translation is CATSRLTSGASYEQYF.

CDR3 loop: CASISNYGYTF. As DNA, the CDR3 is TGTGCCAGCATATCGAACTATGGCTACACCTTC. This chain uses TRBV28 with TRBJ1-2; D is unclear. The CDR3 totals 11 residues. V lost 7 bases, J lost 2 bases, and 5 bases lay in between. The V gene's germline CDR1 is MDHEN and CDR2 SYDVKM.

A few counts support this clone. In DNA, the CDR3 is TGTGCCAGCAGTTGGCGGGGGGAAGCTTTCTTT. This sequence encodes CASSWRGEAFF. The gene calls are TRBV28 and TRBJ1-1; tentatively, D is TRBD1 (5 bases). The V and J ends lost 4 bases and 8 bases respectively, with 8 bases between them. The CDR3 is 11 amino acids. CDR1 is MDHEN, CDR2 SYDVKM, per germline.

The chain recombines TRBV7-2 with TRBJ2-7; 9 nucleotides align to TRBD1. V dropped 5 bases and J dropped 9; count of bases not matched to a gene: 17. Germline values: CDR1 SGHTA, CDR2 FQGNSA. This CDR3 has 16 amino acids. CDR3 coding DNA: TGTGCCAGCAGCCCCCGGTCGGGAAGACAGGGGGTACGGCAGTACTTC. Translating it yields CASSPRSGRQGVRQYF.

The genes are TRBV4-3 and TRBJ2-7, with 7 bases aligning to TRBD2. CDR3 length: 15 amino acids. V dropped 6 bases and J dropped 2; count of bases not matched to a gene: 10. CDR1 LGHNA and CDR2 YSLEER come from the germline V gene. The CDR3 DNA reads as TGCGCCAGCAGGAGGGGCCCGGCGGGGGCCTACGAGCAGTACTTC. Translated, it gives CASRRGPAGAYEQYF.

This clone was recorded a few times. The V gene is TRBV4-1, the J gene TRBJ2-7; 9 bases line up with TRBD2. The trim removed 0 bases at V and 2 bases at J, leaving 2 bases unmatched. This CDR3 has 15 residues. Germline CDR1 is MGHRA and CDR2 is YSYEKL. The chain's CDR3 is CASSQDASGTYEQYV. Here the CDR3 DNA reads TGCGCCAGCAGCCAAGATGCTAGCGGGACCTACGAGCAGTACGTC.

The table lists this clone with a few counts. The chain is built from TRBV5-1 and TRBJ2-5; TRBD1 might be the D (5 bases). The CDR3 spans 15 residues. The V gene lost 0 bases and the J gene lost 0 bases, with 9 bases spanning the gap. Germline V gene data show CDR1 as SGHRS and CDR2 as YFSETQ. CDR3 in DNA: TGCGCCAGCAGCTTGGCCCCAGGGTACCAAGAGACCCAGTACTTC. It yields the protein CASSLAPGYQETQYF.

This clone occurred a few times. The CDR3 loop is CAAKGGYGYTF. CDR3 DNA sequence: TGTGCTGCTAAAGGGGGCTATGGCTACACCTTC. The rearrangement uses TRBV5-4 and TRBJ1-2; D possibly corresponds to TRBD1 (6 bases). This CDR3 comprises 11 residues. Germline loops: CDR1 SGHNT, CDR2 YYREEE (reference sequence).